The T cell receptor (beta chain) under discussion was sequenced for a study of cytomegalovirus exposure and HLA in healthy donors. Overall study context: Samples from HLA-typed donors yielded approximately 80 million unique TCRs in an early data release. Whole-study results and caveats: Serostatus for CMV was the only available immune exposure information.

The PCR was carried out with 60 Vbeta primers and 13 Jbeta primers. Libraries were prepared by immunoSEQ multiplex PCR; TCRdb keeps only in-frame clonotypes and omits some of them. The data show 70,000 or so clones, and the top ten clones hold 2.7%. Comment on this clone: Its antigen is unidentified.

CDR1 and CDR2 (germline): SGHTA, FQGTGA. The CDR3 length is 15 residues. Trimming cost V 5 bases and J 8 bases; bases outside gene matches: 10. These donors, healthy bone marrow donors, were studied. This receptor was identified in a man in his forties or fifties in good health and CMV-seronegative. The rearrangement joins TRBV7-3 to TRBJ2-1; the match to TRBD2 covers 9 bases. The source material was PBMCs. CDR3 loop: CASSDLAGGFDEQFF. The DNA of the CDR3 is TGTGCCAGCAGCGACTTGGCGGGAGGGTTCGATGAGCAGTTCTTC.